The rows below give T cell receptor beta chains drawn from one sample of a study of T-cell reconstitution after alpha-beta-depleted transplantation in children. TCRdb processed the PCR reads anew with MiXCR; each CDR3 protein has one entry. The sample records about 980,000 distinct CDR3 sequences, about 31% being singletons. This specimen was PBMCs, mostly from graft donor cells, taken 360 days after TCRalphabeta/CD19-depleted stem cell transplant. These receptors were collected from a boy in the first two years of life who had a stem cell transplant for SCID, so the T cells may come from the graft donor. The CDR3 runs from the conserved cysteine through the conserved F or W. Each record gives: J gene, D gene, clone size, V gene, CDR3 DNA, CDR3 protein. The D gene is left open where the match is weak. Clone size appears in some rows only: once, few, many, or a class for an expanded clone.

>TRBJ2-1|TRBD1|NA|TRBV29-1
TGCAGCGTGACCGGGACAGGGTCCTACAATGAGCAGTTCTTC
CSVTGTGSYNEQFF
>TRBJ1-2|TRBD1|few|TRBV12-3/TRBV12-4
TGTGCCAGCAGTTTTGGGGACAGGACCCTTAACTATGGCTACACCTTC
CASSFGDRTLNYGYTF
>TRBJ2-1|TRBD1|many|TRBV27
TGTGCCAGCAGTTTAAGACAGGGGCTTAACAATGAGCAGTTCTTC
CASSLRQGLNNEQFF
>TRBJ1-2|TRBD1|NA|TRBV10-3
TGTGCCATCTCCGGGACAGCCCACCACTATGGCTACACCTTC
CAISGTAHHYGYTF
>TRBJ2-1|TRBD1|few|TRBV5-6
TGTGCCAGCAGCTTGTGGGGGACAGGGCAATACAATGAGCAGTTCTTC
CASSLWGTGQYNEQFF
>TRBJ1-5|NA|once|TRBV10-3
TGTGCCATCAGTGAACGGGGTACTGCAATCAGCTCCGGCAATCAGCCCCAGCATTTT
CAISERGTAISSGNQPQHF
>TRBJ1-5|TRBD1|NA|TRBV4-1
TGCGCCAGCAGCCGGGACAGCCATCGTCCCCAGCATTTT
CASSRDSHRPQHF
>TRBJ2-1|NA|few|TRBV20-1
TGCAGTGCTAGAGAATCGCACAATGAGCAGTTCTTC
CSARESHNEQFF
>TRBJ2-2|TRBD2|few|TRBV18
TGTGCCAGCTCACCCAAAGCCGGGGGGATCGGGGAGCTGTTTTTT
CASSPKAGGIGELFF
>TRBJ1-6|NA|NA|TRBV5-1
TGCGCCAGCAGCTTGGTTCCGGGGGAGAATTCACCCCTCCACTTT
CASSLVPGENSPLHF
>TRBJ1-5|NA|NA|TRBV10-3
TGTGCCATCAGATCAGGGGCAAATCAGCCCCAGCATTTT
CAIRSGANQPQHF